Presented here are 23 T cell receptor beta chains from one specimen sequenced in a study of T cells in localized non-small cell lung cancer. Data came from immunoSEQ multiplex PCR; TCRdb stores just in-frame clones and leaves some out. Of about 40,000 clones listed, more than 75% are singletons. Sample: peripheral blood, taken before any cancer treatment. These receptors were obtained from a man aged 35-69 years with stage I lung adenocarcinoma.

The chain has TRBV10-3 and TRBJ2-5, with no clear D. Germline V gives CDR1 ENHRY, CDR2 SYGVKD. V lost 4 bases and J 0 bases, leaving 6 bases between the germline ends. The CDR3 totals 13 residues. CDR3 in amino acids: CAISGADQETQYF. CDR3 DNA sequence: TGTGCCATCAGTGGGGCAGACCAAGAGACCCAGTACTTC.

The chain joins TRBV6-1 to TRBJ2-1; TRBD2 agrees at 10 bases. V trimming: 7 bases; J trimming: 4 bases; junction bases outside the gene matches: 7. This CDR3 is built from 15 residues. Germline V CDR1 and CDR2: MNHNS, SASEGT. The CDR3 reads CASKGAGGPYNEQFF. The CDR3 region has the DNA TGTGCCAGCAAAGGAGCGGGAGGGCCTTACAATGAGCAGTTCTTC.

The J gene is TRBJ2-5, the V gene TRBV5-1; no definite D call. Germline V gives CDR1 SGHRS, CDR2 YFSETQ. Trimming pared 1 base from V and 5 bases from J, leaving 12 bases between. The CDR3 runs 14 residues. CDR3 region: CASSLYDGQETQYF. DNA for the CDR3: TGCGCCAGCAGCTTGTATGACGGCCAGGAGACCCAGTACTTC.

The V and J genes are TRBV27 and TRBJ1-1, with D perhaps TRBD1 (5 bases). Germline V CDR1 and CDR2: MNHEY, SMNVEV (reference sequence). Deletions cut 4 bases from V and 3 bases from J, with 9 bases between. The CDR3 consists of 13 residues. The CDR3 is CASSYGGDTEAFF. CDR3 nucleotide sequence: TGTGCCAGCAGTTACGGGGGTGACACTGAAGCTTTCTTT.

The gene calls are TRBV6-6 and TRBJ1-5; the D is unclear. The CDR3 totals 12 residues. CDR1 is MNHNY, CDR2 SVGAGI, per germline (reference sequence). The V and J ends lost 0 bases and 8 bases respectively, with 5 bases between them. The CDR3 is CASSYSEEPQHF. CDR3 bases: TGTGCCAGCAGTTACTCGGAGGAGCCCCAGCATTTT.

The chain combines TRBV19 with TRBJ2-2; a weak D match, TRBD1 (6 bases). V lost 3 bases and J 0 bases, leaving 11 bases between the germline ends. In germline, CDR1 is LNHDA, CDR2 SQIVND (reference sequence). The CDR3 consists of 16 residues. CDR3 coding DNA: TGTGCCAGTAGTATCGGACAGTCCGCGAACACCGGGGAGCTGTTTTTT. Protein: CASSIGQSANTGELFF.

The genes are TRBV27 and TRBJ2-1; 10 bases map to TRBD1. Germline CDR1 is MNHEY and CDR2 is SMNVEV (reference sequence). V lost 5 bases and J lost 8; bases outside the gene matches: 9. This CDR3 is built from 15 residues. CDR3 in DNA: TGTGCCAGCAGTGGACAGGACAGGGGGTATTATGAGCAGTTCTTC. It specifies CASSGQDRGYYEQFF.

The chain recombines TRBV29-1 with TRBJ2-7; TRBD1 or TRBD2 may be the D gene (7 bases each). V lost 6 bases, J lost 3 bases, and 18 bases lay in between. Germline CDR1 SQVTM, CDR2 ANQGSEA. The CDR3 loop spans 14 amino acids. The DNA of the CDR3 is TGCAGCGTACTAACAGGGGCGGGGGTCTACGAGCAGTACTTC. Protein product: CSVLTGAGVYEQYF.

This clone was seen only a few times. This chain connects TRBV10-3 to TRBJ2-5; D unclear. Between the trimmed V and J ends, which lost 9 bases and 3 bases, there was a span of 17 bases. CDR3 size: 14 residues. Germline assignment: CDR1 ENHRY and CDR2 SYGVKD. CDR3 coding DNA: TGTGCCATTCAACCGGGCCCCTGGGAAGAGACCCAGTACTTC. Translated: CAIQPGPWEETQYF.

This chain uses TRBV19 with TRBJ2-5; D possibly uses TRBD1 or TRBD2 (7 bases each). CDR1 is LNHDA and CDR2 is SQIVND in the germline V gene (reference sequence). V dropped 7 bases and J dropped 5 bases, with 20 bases sitting between them. This CDR3 is 15 amino acids long. The CDR3 is CASTATGTAGETQYF. CDR3 nucleotide sequence: TGTGCCAGTACCGCTACCGGGACAGCGGGGGAGACCCAGTACTTC.

This chain links TRBV28 with TRBJ2-3; possibly TRBD2 for D (6 bases). Trimming removed 4 bases at V and 0 bases at J, with 17 bases between. Germline V gene sequence: CDR1 MDHEN, CDR2 SYDVKM. There are 17 residues in the CDR3. DNA for the CDR3: TGTGCCAGCAGTTCCTTAGACGGGACTCCTAGCACAGATACGCAGTATTTT. It translates to CASSSLDGTPSTDTQYF. Variable domain in full (rest from reference TRBV28 and TRBJ2-3): DVKVTQSSRYLVKRTGEKVFLECVQDMDHENMFWYRQDPGLGLRLIYFSYDVKMKEKGDIPEGYSVSREKKERFSLILESASTNQTSMYLCASSSLDGTPSTDTQYFGPGTRLTVL.

The rearrangement links TRBV28 to TRBJ1-2; D is unresolved. Germline V lookup: CDR1 MDHEN, CDR2 SYDVKM. V lost 3 bases and J 4 bases, leaving 18 bases between the germline ends. This CDR3 comprises 16 residues. For the CDR3, the DNA is TGTGCCAGCAGTTTCCCCGAAGCCGCGGCGGGCTATGGCTACACCTTC. This codes for CASSFPEAAAGYGYTF.

This clone was seen just once. The genes are TRBV9 and TRBJ2-1, with D uncertain. This CDR3 has 16 amino acids. V gave up 0 bases and J gave up 9 bases, with 19 bases separating them. The V gene's germline CDR1 is SGDLS and CDR2 YYNGEE. CDR3 sequence (DNA): TGTGCCAGCAGCGTAGGAGGACCCGACGACGGCGTTGAGCAGTTCTTC. Translating gives CASSVGGPDDGVEQFF.

The CDR3 nucleotides are TGTGCCAGCAGTTATAGCGGCTACGAGCAGTACTTC. Protein: CASSYSGYEQYF. V gene TRBV7-9 combines with J gene TRBJ2-7; TRBD2 is a possible D gene (6 bases). Trimming took 6 bases from V and 3 from J, leaving 9 bases between them. Germline V gene lookup returns CDR1 SEHNR and CDR2 FQNEAQ (reference sequence). The CDR3 is 12 residues long.

The rearrangement uses TRBV28 and TRBJ1-1; 7 nucleotides align to TRBD1. Losses at the gene ends were 7 bases for V and 3 bases for J; bases not matched to a gene: 17. This CDR3 comprises 17 residues. The germline CDR1 and CDR2 sequences are MDHEN and SYDVKM. The CDR3 nucleotides are TGTGCCAGCATTAACCTAACTCCGGGGCAGGGGGACACTGAAGCTTTCTTT. This codes for CASINLTPGQGDTEAFF.

This clone was observed once. The chain recombines TRBV30 with TRBJ2-1, with D tentatively TRBD2 (5 bases). CDR1 is GTSNPN, CDR2 SVGIG, per germline (reference sequence). Trimming stripped 3 bases from V and 10 bases from J, with 16 bases between. The CDR3 has 13 amino acids. In DNA, the CDR3 is TGTGCCTGGAGCCCAAAGGGCGGCGGGGAGCAGTTCTTC. It specifies CAWSPKGGGEQFF.

This chain uses TRBV5-1 with TRBJ1-3, with 7 bases that match TRBD1. Germline V gene sequence: CDR1 SGHRS, CDR2 YFSETQ. With 4 bases clipped from V and 2 bases from J, the junction kept 3 bases outside the gene matches. The CDR3 is made up of 14 amino acids. CDR3 nucleotides: TGCGCCAGCAGCCCGACAGGGACTGGAAACACCATATATTTT. Translation gives CASSPTGTGNTIYF.

The chain uses TRBV7-2 and TRBJ1-5, with D possibly matching TRBD1 (5 bases). The germline V gene encodes CDR1 SGHTA and CDR2 FQGNSA. The CDR3 totals 12 residues. The V gene lost 2 bases and the J gene lost 6 bases, with 5 bases spanning the gap. CDR3 coding DNA: TGTGCCAGCAGCTTAAGGGGTCAGCCCCAGCATTTT. Translated, it gives CASSLRGQPQHF.

This clone was detected only once. The chain employs TRBV4-1 and TRBJ1-2; D call uncertain. The CDR3 is 13 amino acids. Trimming pared 0 bases from V and 6 bases from J, leaving 8 bases between. Germline V gene lookup returns CDR1 MGHRA and CDR2 YSYEKL. In DNA form, the CDR3 reads TGCGCCAGCAGCCAAGATCTGTGGAATGGCTACACCTTC. This gives the protein CASSQDLWNGYTF.

The chain's CDR3 is CASSIEGSSFSNQPQHF. In DNA form, the CDR3 reads TGTGCCAGTAGTATAGAGGGCTCCAGTTTTAGCAATCAGCCCCAGCATTTT. V and J are TRBV19 and TRBJ1-5; no firm D call. CDR1 is LNHDA and CDR2 is SQIVND in the germline V gene (reference sequence). This CDR3 spans 17 amino acids. V lost 0 bases and J 0 bases, leaving 12 bases between the germline ends.

This chain links TRBV7-2 with TRBJ2-5, with TRBD1 identical over 8 bases. The CDR3 length is 16 residues. Germline-derived CDR1 and CDR2 are SGHTA and FQGNSA. V was pared by 9 bases and J by 2 bases, with 14 bases of the junction left unmatched. The DNA of the CDR3 is TGTGCCAGTCCCCCCTCTGGACAGGGAACACAAGAGACCCAGTACTTC. Amino acid sequence: CASPPSGQGTQETQYF.

V gene TRBV5-1 combines with J gene TRBJ2-2; the D gene is possibly TRBD2 (6 bases). V lost 0 bases, J lost 6 bases, and 12 bases lay in between. The CDR3 has 15 residues. Per the germline V gene, CDR1 is SGHRS and CDR2 is YFSETQ. CDR3 sequence: CASSLDRPGAGELFF. DNA for the CDR3: TGCGCCAGCAGCTTGGATCGTCCGGGGGCCGGGGAGCTGTTTTTT. Based on the CDR3 plus reference TRBV5-1 and TRBJ2-2, the full variable domain is KAGVTQTPRYLIKTRGQQVTLSCSPISGHRSVSWYQQTPGQGLQFLFEYFSETQRNKGNFPGRFSGRQFSNSRSEMNVSTLELGDSALYLCASSLDRPGAGELFFGEGSRLTVL.

The rearrangement uses TRBV6-5 and TRBJ1-2, with D unclear. The V end lost 4 bases, the J end lost 7 bases, and 22 bases lay between the germline ends. CDR3 length: 16 amino acids. The germline CDR1 and CDR2 sequences are MNHEY and SVGAGI. The CDR3 sequence is CASSFSVFSAGRGYTF. In nucleotides, the CDR3 is TGTGCCAGCAGTTTCAGCGTGTTCTCGGCCGGGCGTGGCTACACCTTC.